This T cell receptor (beta chain) was recovered during a study of OX40 agonist ivuxolimab in advanced cancers. This CDR3 region has 15 residues. J lost 3 bases, V lost 3 bases, and 3 bases had no gene match. CDR1 SGHRS and CDR2 YFSETQ come from the germline V gene. Repertoires were generated with immunoSEQ multiplex PCR, while TCRdb's copy carries only in-frame clones and drops some. This table holds 60,000 or so clones, 80% to 90% found once. This sequence was found in an adult with an advanced solid tumor such as melanoma, head and neck, liver or kidney cancer. The sample was CD4+ or CD8+ T cells sorted from blood, taken in a trial of the OX40 agonist ivuxolimab. The chain has TRBV5-1 and TRBJ2-6; TRBD2 matches 7 bases. The DNA for the CDR3 is TGCGCCAGCAGCTCTGCGGGGGTTGGGGCCAACGTCCTGACTTTC. Encoded protein: CASSSAGVGANVLTF.